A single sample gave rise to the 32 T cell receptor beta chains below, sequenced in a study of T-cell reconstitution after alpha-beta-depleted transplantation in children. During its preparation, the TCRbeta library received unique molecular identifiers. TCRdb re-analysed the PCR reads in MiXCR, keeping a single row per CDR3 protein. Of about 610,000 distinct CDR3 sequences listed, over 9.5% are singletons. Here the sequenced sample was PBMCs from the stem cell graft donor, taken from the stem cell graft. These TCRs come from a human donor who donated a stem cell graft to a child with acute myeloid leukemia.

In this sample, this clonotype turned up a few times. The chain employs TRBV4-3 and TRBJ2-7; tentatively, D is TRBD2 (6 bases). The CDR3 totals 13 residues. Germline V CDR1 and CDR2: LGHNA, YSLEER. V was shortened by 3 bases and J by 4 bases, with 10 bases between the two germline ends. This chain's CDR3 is CASSHRLGYEQYF. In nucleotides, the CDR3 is TGCGCCAGCAGCCACAGACTAGGGTACGAGCAGTACTTC.

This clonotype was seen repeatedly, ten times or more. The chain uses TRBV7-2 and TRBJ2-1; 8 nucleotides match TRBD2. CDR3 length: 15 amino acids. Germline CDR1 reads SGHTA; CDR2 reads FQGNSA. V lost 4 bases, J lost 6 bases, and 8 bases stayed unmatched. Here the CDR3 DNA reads TGTGCCAGCAGCTCCCCGGGACTAGTTTCCAATGAGCAGTTCTTC. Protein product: CASSSPGLVSNEQFF.

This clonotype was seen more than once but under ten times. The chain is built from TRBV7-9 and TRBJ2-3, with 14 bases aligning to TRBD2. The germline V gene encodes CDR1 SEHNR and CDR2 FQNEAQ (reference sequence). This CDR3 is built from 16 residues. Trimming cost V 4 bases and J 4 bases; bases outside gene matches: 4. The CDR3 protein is CASSSGLAGVADTQYF. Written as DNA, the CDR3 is TGTGCCAGCAGCTCGGGACTAGCGGGAGTTGCAGATACGCAGTATTTT.

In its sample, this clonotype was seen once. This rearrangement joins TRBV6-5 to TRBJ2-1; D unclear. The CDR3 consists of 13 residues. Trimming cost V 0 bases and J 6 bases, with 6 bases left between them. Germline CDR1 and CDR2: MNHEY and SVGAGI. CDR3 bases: TGTGCCAGCAGTTACTCGACTCCCAATGAGCAGTTCTTC. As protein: CASSYSTPNEQFF.

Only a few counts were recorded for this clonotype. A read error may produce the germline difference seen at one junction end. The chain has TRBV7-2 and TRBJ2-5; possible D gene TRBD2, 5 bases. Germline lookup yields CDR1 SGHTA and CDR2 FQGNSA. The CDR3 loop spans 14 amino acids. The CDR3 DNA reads TGTGCCAGCAGTTTAGCGCCTACCCAAGAGACCCAGTACTTC. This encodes CASSLAPTQETQYF.

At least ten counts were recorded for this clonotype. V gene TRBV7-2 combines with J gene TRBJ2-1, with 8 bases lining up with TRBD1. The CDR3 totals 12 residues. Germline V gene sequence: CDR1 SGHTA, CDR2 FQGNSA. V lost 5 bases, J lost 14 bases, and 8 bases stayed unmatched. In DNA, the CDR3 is TGTGCCAGCAGCGTAAGGGACAGGCCAGAGTTCTTC. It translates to CASSVRDRPEFF.

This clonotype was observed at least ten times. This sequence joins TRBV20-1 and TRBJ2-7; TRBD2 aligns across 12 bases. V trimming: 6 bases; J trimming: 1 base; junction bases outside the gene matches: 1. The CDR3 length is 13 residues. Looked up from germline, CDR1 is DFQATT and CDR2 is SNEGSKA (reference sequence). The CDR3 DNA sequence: TGCAGTGCGGGACTAGCGGGTTCCTACGAGCAGTACTTC. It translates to CSAGLAGSYEQYF.

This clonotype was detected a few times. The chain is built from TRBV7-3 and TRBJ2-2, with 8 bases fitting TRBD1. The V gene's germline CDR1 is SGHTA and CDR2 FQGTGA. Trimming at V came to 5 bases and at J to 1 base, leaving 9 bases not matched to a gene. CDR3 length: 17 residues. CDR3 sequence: CASSPGGGVWNTGELFF. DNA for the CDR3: TGTGCCAGCAGCCCAGGGGGCGGTGTCTGGAACACCGGGGAGCTGTTTTTT.

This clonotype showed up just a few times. CDR3 bases: TGTGCCTGCCCGATGGCGAGCGGGAGTACAGATACGCAGTATTTT. Protein product: CACPMASGSTDTQYF. The gene calls are TRBV30 and TRBJ2-3, with 8 positions matching TRBD2. CDR3 length: 15 residues. V gave up 6 bases and J gave up 3 bases; unmatched junction bases: 11. Germline V lookup: CDR1 GTSNPN, CDR2 SVGIG (reference sequence).

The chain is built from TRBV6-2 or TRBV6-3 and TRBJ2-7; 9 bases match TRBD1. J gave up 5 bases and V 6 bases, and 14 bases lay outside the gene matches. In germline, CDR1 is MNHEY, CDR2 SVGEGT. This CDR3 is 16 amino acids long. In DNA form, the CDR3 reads TGTGCCAGCAGCCGCCCACCACAGGGGGCAAAGAACGAGCAGTACTTC. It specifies CASSRPPQGAKNEQYF.

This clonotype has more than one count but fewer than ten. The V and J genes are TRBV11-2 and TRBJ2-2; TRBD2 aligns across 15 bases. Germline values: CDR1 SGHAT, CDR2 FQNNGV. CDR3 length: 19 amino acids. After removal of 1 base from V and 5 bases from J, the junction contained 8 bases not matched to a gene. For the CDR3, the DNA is TGTGCCAGCAGCTTAGGCGGGACTAGCGGGAGGAGTACTACCGGGGAGCTGTTTTTT. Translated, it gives CASSLGGTSGRSTTGELFF. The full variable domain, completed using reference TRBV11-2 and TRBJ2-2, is EAGVAQSPRYKIIEKRQSVAFWCNPISGHATLYWYQQILGQGPKLLIQFQNNGVVDDSQLPKDRFSAERLKGVDSTLKIQPAKLEDSAVYLCASSLGGTSGRSTTGELFFGEGSRLTVL.

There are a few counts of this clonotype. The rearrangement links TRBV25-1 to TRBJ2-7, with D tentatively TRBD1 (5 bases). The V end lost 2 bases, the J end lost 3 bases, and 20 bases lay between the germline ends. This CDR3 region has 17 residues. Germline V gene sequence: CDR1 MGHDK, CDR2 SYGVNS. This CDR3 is CASSEHPNRSSGYEQYF. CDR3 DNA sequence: TGTGCCAGCAGTGAACACCCCAACAGGAGCTCTGGCTACGAGCAGTACTTC.

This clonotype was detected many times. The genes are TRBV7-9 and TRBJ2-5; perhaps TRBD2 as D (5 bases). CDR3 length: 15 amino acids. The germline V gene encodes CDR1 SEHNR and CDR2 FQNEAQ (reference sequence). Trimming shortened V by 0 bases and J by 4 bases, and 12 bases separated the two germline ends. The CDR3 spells CASSLAGAVGETQYF. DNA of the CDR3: TGTGCCAGCAGCTTAGCGGGAGCAGTAGGAGAGACCCAGTACTTC.

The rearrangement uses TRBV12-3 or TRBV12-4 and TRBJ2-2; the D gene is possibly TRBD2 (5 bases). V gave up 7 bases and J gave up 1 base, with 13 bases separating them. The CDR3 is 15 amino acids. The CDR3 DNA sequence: TGTGCCAGCAATCTGAGCGGACGGAACACCGGGGAGCTGTTTTTT. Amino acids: CASNLSGRNTGELFF.

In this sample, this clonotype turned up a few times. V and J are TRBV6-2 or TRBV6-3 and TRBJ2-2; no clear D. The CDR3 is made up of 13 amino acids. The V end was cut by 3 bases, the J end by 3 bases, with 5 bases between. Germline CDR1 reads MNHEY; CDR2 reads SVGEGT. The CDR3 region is CASSYFDTGELFF. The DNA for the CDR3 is TGTGCCAGCAGTTATTTTGACACCGGGGAGCTGTTTTTT.

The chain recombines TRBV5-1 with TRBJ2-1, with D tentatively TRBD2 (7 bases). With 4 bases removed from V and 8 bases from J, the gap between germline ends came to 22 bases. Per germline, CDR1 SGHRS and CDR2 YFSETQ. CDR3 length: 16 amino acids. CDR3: CASSPRGRELTDEQFF. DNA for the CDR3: TGCGCCAGCAGCCCACGGGGGCGGGAGTTAACCGATGAGCAGTTCTTC.

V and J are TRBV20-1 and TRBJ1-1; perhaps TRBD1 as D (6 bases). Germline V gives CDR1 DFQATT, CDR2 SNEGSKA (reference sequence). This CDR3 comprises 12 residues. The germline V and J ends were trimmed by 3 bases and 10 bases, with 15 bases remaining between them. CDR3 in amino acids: CSARIGGRGAFF. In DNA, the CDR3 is TGCAGTGCTAGGATCGGGGGCCGGGGAGCTTTCTTT.

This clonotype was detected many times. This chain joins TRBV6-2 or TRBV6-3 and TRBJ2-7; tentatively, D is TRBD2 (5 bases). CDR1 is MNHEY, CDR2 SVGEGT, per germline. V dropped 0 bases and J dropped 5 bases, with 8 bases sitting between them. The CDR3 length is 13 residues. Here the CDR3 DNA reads TGTGCCAGCAGTTACTCGGACTTCAACGAGCAGTACTTC. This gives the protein CASSYSDFNEQYF.

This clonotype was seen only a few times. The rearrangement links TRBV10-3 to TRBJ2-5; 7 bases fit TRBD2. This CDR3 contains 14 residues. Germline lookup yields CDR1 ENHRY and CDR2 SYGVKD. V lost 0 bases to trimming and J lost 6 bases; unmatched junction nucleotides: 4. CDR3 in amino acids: CAISESLARKTQYF. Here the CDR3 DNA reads TGTGCCATCAGTGAGTCACTAGCGCGGAAGACCCAGTACTTC.

The CDR3 protein is CSTQVELLAGDVRETQYF. Written as DNA, the CDR3 is TGCAGCACCCAAGTCGAACTACTAGCGGGAGACGTTCGAGAGACCCAGTACTTC. This rearrangement joins TRBV29-1 to TRBJ2-5, with 11 bases lining up with TRBD2. This CDR3 is 18 amino acids long. Germline V lookup: CDR1 SQVTM, CDR2 ANQGSEA. V was pared by 8 bases and J by 4 bases, with 21 bases of the junction left unmatched.

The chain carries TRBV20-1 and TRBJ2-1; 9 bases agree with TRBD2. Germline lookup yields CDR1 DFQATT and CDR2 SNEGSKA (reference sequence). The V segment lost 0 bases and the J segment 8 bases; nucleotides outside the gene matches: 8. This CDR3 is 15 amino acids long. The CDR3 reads CSARDRAGGPHEQFF. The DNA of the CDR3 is TGCAGTGCTAGAGATCGGGCGGGAGGGCCCCATGAGCAGTTCTTC.

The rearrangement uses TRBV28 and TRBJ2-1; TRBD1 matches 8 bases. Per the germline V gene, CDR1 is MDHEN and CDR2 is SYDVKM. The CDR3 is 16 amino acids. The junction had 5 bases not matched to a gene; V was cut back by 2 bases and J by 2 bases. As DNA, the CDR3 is TGTGCCAGCAGTTTAACCCCGGGACAGGCCTACAATGAGCAGTTCTTC. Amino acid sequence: CASSLTPGQAYNEQFF.

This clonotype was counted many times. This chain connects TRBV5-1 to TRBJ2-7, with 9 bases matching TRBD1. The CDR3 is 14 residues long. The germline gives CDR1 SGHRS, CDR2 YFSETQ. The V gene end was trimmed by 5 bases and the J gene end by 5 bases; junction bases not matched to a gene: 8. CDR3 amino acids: CASRQGQGFHEQYF. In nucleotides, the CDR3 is TGCGCCAGCAGACAGGGACAGGGTTTCCACGAGCAGTACTTC. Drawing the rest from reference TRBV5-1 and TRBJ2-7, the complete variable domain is KAGVTQTPRYLIKTRGQQVTLSCSPISGHRSVSWYQQTPGQGLQFLFEYFSETQRNKGNFPGRFSGRQFSNSRSEMNVSTLELGDSALYLCASRQGQGFHEQYFGPGTRLTVT.

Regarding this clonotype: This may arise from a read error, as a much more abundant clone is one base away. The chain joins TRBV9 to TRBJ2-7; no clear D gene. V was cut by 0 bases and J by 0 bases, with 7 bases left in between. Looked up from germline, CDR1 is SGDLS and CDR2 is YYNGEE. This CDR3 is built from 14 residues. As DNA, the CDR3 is TGTGCCAGCAGCGTAGTCAGGACCTCCTACGAGCAGTACTTC. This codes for CASSVVRTSYEQYF.

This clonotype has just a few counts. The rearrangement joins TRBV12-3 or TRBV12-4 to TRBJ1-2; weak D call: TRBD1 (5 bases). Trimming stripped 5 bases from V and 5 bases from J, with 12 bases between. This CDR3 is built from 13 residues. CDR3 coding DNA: TGTGCCAGCAGTCCACGGGGGATTTATGGCTACACCTTC. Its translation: CASSPRGIYGYTF.

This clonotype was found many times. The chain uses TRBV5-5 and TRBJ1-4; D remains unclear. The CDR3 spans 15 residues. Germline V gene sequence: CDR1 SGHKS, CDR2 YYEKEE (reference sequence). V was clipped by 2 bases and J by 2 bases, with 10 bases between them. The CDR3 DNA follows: TGTGCCAGCAGCTTACCCGGGTCTACTAATGAAAAACTGTTTTTT. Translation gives CASSLPGSTNEKLFF. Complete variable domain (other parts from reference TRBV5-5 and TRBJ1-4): DAGVTQSPTHLIKTRGQQVTLRCSPISGHKSVSWYQQVLGQGPQFIFQYYEKEERGRGNFPDRFSARQFPNYSSELNVNALLLGDSALYLCASSLPGSTNEKLFFGSGTQLSVL.

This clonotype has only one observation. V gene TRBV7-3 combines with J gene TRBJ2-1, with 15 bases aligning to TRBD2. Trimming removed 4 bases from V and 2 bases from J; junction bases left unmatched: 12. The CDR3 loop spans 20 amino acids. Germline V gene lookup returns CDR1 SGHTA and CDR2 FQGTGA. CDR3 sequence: CASSSRGGTSGRTAYNEQFF. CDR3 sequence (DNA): TGTGCCAGCAGCTCACGGGGCGGGACTAGCGGGAGGACTGCCTACAATGAGCAGTTCTTC.

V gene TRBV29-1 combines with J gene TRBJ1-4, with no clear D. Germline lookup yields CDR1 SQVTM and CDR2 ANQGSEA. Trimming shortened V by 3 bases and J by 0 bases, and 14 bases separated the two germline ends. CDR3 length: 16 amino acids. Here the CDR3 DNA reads TGCAGCGTTGATGATGGGTCAGGCCCAACTAATGAAAAACTGTTTTTT. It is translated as CSVDDGSGPTNEKLFF.

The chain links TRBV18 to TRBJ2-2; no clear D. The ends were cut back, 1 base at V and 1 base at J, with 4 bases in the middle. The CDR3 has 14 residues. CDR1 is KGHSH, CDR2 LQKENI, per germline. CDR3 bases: TGTGCCAGCTCACCACAACTGAACACCGGGGAGCTGTTTTTT. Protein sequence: CASSPQLNTGELFF.

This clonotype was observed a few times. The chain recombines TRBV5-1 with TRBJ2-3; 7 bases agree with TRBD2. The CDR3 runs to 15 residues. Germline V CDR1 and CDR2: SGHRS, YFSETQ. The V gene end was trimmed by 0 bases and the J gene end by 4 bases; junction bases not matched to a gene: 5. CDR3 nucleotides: TGCGCCAGCAGCTTGGTGCGGGGAGGGCCAGATACGCAGTATTTT. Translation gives CASSLVRGGPDTQYF.

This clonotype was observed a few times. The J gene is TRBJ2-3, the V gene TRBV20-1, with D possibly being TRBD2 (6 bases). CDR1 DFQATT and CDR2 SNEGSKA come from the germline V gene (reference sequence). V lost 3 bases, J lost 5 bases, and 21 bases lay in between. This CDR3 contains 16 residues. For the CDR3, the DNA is TGCAGTGCTAGCACTCCCGTCCAGGGACTGGGAGATACGCAGTATTTT. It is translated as CSASTPVQGLGDTQYF.

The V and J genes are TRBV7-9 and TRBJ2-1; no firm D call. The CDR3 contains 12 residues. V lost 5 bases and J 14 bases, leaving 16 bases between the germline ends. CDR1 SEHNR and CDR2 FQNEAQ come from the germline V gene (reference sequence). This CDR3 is CASSAGRTPEFF. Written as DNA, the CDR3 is TGTGCCAGCAGCGCCGGAAGGACCCCAGAGTTCTTC.